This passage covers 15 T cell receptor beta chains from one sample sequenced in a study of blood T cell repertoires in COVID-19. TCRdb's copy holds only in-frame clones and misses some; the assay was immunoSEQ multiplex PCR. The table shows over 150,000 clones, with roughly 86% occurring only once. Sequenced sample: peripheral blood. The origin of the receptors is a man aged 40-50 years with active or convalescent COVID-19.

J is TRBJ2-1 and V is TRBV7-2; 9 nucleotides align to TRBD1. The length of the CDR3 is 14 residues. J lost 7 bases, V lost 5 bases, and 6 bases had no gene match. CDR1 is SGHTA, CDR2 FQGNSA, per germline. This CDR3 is CASSPGQGPNEQFF. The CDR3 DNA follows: TGTGCCAGCAGCCCGGGACAGGGTCCAAATGAGCAGTTCTTC. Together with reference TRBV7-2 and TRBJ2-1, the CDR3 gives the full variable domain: GAGVSQSPSNKVTEKGKDVELRCDPISGHTALYWYRQSLGQGLEFLIYFQGNSAPDKSGLPSDRFSAERTGGSVSTLTIQRTQQEDSAVYLCASSPGQGPNEQFFGPGTRLTVL.

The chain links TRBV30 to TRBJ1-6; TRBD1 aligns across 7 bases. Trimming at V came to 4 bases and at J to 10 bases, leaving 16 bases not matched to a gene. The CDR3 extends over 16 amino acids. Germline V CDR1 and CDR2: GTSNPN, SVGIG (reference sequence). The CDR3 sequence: CAWKDRARGLGSPLHF. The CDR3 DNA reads TGTGCCTGGAAAGACAGGGCCCGAGGTCTGGGGTCACCCCTCCACTTT.

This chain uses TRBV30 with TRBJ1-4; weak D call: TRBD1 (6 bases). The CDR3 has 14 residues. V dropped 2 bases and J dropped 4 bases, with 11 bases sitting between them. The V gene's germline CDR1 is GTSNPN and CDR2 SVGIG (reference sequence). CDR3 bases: TGTGCCTGGAGTCAAGGGGGGGGTAATGAAAAACTGTTTTTT. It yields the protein CAWSQGGGNEKLFF.

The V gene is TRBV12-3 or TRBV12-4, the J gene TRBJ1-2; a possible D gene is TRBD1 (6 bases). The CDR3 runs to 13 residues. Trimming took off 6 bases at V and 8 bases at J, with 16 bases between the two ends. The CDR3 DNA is TGTGCCAGCAGACTTAACAGGGTGGGAGGCTACACCTTC. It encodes CASRLNRVGGYTF.

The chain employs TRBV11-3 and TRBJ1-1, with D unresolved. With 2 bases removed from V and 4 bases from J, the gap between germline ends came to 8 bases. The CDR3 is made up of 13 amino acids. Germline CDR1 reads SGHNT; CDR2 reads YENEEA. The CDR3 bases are TGTGCCAGCAGCTTAAGCCAGGTCACTGAAGCTTTCTTT. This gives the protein CASSLSQVTEAFF.

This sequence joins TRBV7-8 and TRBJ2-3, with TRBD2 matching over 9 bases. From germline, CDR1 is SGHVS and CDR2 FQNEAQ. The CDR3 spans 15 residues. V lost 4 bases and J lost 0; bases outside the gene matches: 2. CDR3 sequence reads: CASSYTSGSTDTQYF. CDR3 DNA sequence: TGTGCCAGCAGCTACACTAGCGGGAGCACAGATACGCAGTATTTT. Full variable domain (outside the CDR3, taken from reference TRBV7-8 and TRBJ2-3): GAGVSQSPRYKVAKRGQDVALRCDPISGHVSLFWYQQALGQGPEFLTYFQNEAQLDKSGLPSDRFFAERPEGSVSTLKIQRTQQEDSAVYLCASSYTSGSTDTQYFGPGTRLTVL.

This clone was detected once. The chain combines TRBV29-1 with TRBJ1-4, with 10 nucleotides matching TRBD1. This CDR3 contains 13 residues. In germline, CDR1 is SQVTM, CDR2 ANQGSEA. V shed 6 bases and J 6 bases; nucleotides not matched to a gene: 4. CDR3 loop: CSVEGQGYEKLFF. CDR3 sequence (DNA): TGCAGCGTCGAGGGACAGGGGTATGAAAAACTGTTTTTT.

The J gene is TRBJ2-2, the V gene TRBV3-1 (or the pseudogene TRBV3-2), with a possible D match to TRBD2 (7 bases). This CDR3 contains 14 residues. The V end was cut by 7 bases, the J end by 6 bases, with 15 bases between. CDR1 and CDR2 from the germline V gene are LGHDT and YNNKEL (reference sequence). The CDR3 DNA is TGTGCCAGCACCCGGGGGGCCTTTGCCGGGGAGCTGTTTTTT. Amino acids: CASTRGAFAGELFF.

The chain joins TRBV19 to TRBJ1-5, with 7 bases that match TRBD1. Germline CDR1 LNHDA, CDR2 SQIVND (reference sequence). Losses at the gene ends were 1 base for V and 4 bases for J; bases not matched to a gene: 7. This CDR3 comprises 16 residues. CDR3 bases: TGTGCCAGTAGTATAGGGGACGGACAGGCGAATCAGCCCCAGCATTTT. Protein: CASSIGDGQANQPQHF.

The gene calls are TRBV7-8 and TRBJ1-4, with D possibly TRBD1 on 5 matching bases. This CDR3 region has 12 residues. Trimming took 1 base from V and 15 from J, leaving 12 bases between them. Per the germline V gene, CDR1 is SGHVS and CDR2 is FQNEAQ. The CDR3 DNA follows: TGTGCCAGCAGCTTAGAAGCAGGGAGGGTGTTTTTT. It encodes CASSLEAGRVFF.

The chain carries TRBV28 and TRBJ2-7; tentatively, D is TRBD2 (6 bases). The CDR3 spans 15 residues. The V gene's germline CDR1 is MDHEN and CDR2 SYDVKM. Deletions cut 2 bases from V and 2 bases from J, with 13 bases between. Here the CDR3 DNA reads TGTGCCAGCAGTTTAAGCGGACTACATACCTACGAGCAGTACTTC. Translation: CASSLSGLHTYEQYF.

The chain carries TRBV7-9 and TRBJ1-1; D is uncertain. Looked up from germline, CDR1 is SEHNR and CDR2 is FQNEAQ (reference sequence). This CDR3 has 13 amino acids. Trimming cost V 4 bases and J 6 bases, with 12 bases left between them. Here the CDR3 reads CASSYEGGPEAFF. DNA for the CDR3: TGTGCCAGCAGCTACGAAGGTGGGCCTGAAGCTTTCTTT.

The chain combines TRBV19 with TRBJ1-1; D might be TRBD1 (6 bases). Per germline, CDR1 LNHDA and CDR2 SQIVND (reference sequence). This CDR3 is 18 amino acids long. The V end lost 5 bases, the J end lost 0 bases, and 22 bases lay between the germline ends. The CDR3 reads CASSPHAGQTTLNTEAFF. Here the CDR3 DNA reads TGTGCCAGTAGTCCACACGCCGGACAGACAACCCTGAACACTGAAGCTTTCTTT.

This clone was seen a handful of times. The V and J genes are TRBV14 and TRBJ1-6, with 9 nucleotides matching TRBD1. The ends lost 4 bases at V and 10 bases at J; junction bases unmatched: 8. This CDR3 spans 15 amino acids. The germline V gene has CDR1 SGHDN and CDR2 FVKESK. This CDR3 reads CASSPLTGGESPLHF. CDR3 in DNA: TGTGCCAGCAGCCCGTTGACAGGGGGAGAATCACCCCTCCACTTT.

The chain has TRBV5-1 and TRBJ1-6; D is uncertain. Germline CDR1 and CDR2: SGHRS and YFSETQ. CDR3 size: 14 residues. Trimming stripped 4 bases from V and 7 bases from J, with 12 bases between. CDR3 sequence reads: CASSSRVSNSPLHF. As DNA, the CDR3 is TGCGCCAGCAGCAGCCGGGTCTCAAATTCACCCCTCCACTTT.